Below are 13 T cell receptor beta chains sequenced from a single sample in a study of blood T cell repertoires in COVID-19. Using immunoSEQ multiplex PCR, the repertoire was profiled, and TCRdb retains in-frame clones only, with some absent. The sample carries 200,000 to 250,000 clones, around 84% recorded once. The sequenced sample consisted of peripheral blood. The source of these receptors is a woman aged 55-70 years who had recovered from COVID-19.

The chain employs TRBV7-9 and TRBJ2-1; TRBD1 is a possible D gene (6 bases). The germline V gene has CDR1 SEHNR and CDR2 FQNEAQ (reference sequence). V gave up 6 bases and J gave up 0 bases, with 15 bases separating them. The CDR3 covers 16 residues. Written as DNA, the CDR3 is TGTGCCAGCAGTCACACAGGGACCCCCTCCTACAATGAGCAGTTCTTC. Encoded protein: CASSHTGTPSYNEQFF.

The chain recombines TRBV27 with TRBJ2-3; 13 positions match TRBD2. J gave up 6 bases and V 6 bases, and 21 bases lay outside the gene matches. The CDR3 is 20 residues long. Germline V gene sequence: CDR1 MNHEY, CDR2 SMNVEV (reference sequence). This CDR3 is CASSNSTYPTSGGARDTQYF. The DNA for the CDR3 is TGTGCCAGCAGCAACTCAACCTATCCCACTAGCGGGGGGGCACGGGATACGCAGTATTTT.

The CDR3 region has the DNA TGTGCCAGCAGCTTAAAGGGGGGGGACACAGATACGCAGTATTTT. This encodes CASSLKGGDTDTQYF. The chain carries TRBV7-3 and TRBJ2-3; D possibly corresponds to TRBD2 (7 bases). Germline V gives CDR1 SGHTA, CDR2 FQGTGA. V lost 1 base to trimming and J lost 2 bases, with 10 bases between them. The CDR3 is 15 amino acids.

The rearrangement joins TRBV9 to TRBJ2-2, with TRBD2 matching over 11 bases. CDR3 length: 16 residues. The junction had 3 bases not matched to a gene; V was cut back by 4 bases and J by 1 base. Germline CDR1 and CDR2: SGDLS and YYNGEE. CDR3 residues: CASSPTSGGNTGELFF. CDR3 sequence (DNA): TGTGCCAGCAGCCCTACTAGCGGGGGGAACACCGGGGAGCTGTTTTTT.

This clone was observed a few times. The rearrangement links TRBV4-2 to TRBJ2-5; the match to TRBD2 covers 16 bases. After removal of 4 bases from V and 5 bases from J, the junction contained 16 bases not matched to a gene. The CDR3 length is 20 residues. In germline, CDR1 is LGHNA, CDR2 YNFKEQ. Written as DNA, the CDR3 is TGTGCCAGCAGCCCGAGCGCCGGGACTAGCGGGGGGGCGGTTGGGGAGACCCAGTACTTC. Translation gives CASSPSAGTSGGAVGETQYF.

The count of this clone is one. The CDR3 DNA sequence: TGTGCCAGCGGCCTCGTCAATGAGCAGTTCTTC. It specifies CASGLVNEQFF. J is TRBJ2-1 and V is TRBV5-4; no definite D call. CDR1 and CDR2 (germline): SGHNT, YYREEE (reference sequence). The CDR3 has 11 amino acids. Trimming left V 7 bases short and J 6 bases short, with 8 bases between.

This clone was seen ten or more times. The chain employs TRBV4-3 and TRBJ2-1, with no clear D. The V gene's germline CDR1 is LGHNA and CDR2 YSLEER. The V end lost 0 bases, the J end lost 0 bases, and 9 bases lay between the germline ends. The CDR3 length is 16 residues. CDR3 residues: CASSQDRVLSYNEQFF. DNA of the CDR3: TGCGCCAGCAGCCAAGACCGGGTCCTCTCCTACAATGAGCAGTTCTTC.

Many counts were recorded for this clone. The rearrangement joins TRBV19 to TRBJ1-1, with D possibly matching TRBD1 (5 bases). Germline V gene data show CDR1 as LNHDA and CDR2 as SQIVND (reference sequence). The CDR3 spans 12 residues. Trimming removed 7 bases at V and 5 bases at J, with 11 bases between. CDR3 region: CASTIRGTEAFF. The CDR3 DNA reads as TGTGCCAGTACCATTCGGGGGACTGAAGCTTTCTTT. Variable domain in full (rest from reference TRBV19 and TRBJ1-1): DGGITQSPKYLFRKEGQNVTLSCEQNLNHDAMYWYRQDPGQGLRLIYYSQIVNDFQKGDIAEGYSVSREKKESFPLTVTSAQKNPTAFYLCASTIRGTEAFFGQGTRLTVV.

This clone was observed many times. This chain uses TRBV9 with TRBJ1-6, with TRBD1 matching over 7 bases. The length of the CDR3 is 14 residues. Germline V gives CDR1 SGDLS, CDR2 YYNGEE. V was clipped by 3 bases and J by 12 bases; unmatched bases: 9. Written as DNA, the CDR3 is TGTGCCAGCAGCGCTTCCTACAGGGGTGGACCCCTCCACTTT. Its protein product is CASSASYRGGPLHF.

The count of this clone is one. The J gene is TRBJ2-5, the V gene TRBV3-1 (or the pseudogene TRBV3-2); TRBD2 is a possible D gene (5 bases). CDR1 and CDR2 from the germline V gene are LGHDT and YNNKEL (reference sequence). The CDR3 has 15 residues. V lost 0 bases, J lost 5 bases, and 13 bases lay in between. The CDR3 loop is CASSQDTGSVETQYF. The CDR3 region has the DNA TGTGCCAGCAGCCAAGATACGGGGTCTGTGGAGACCCAGTACTTC.

This chain connects TRBV18 to TRBJ1-1, with D possibly being TRBD1 (6 bases). Trimming left V 3 bases short and J 4 bases short, with 15 bases between. Germline V gene sequence: CDR1 KGHSH, CDR2 LQKENI. This CDR3 spans 15 amino acids. The CDR3 nucleotides are TGTGCCAGCTCACCTTTGGTACAGGGAGTCACTGAAGCTTTCTTT. This gives the protein CASSPLVQGVTEAFF.

The V and J genes are TRBV27 and TRBJ2-7; D possibly corresponds to TRBD1 (5 bases). CDR1 is MNHEY, CDR2 SMNVEV, per germline (reference sequence). V was trimmed by 2 bases and J by 1 base, leaving 6 bases between them. The CDR3 runs to 13 residues. This CDR3 is CASSLDSSYEQYF. Here the CDR3 DNA reads TGTGCCAGCAGTTTAGACAGTTCCTACGAGCAGTACTTC.

This chain's CDR3 is CASRSGGGSYNEQFF. In DNA form, the CDR3 reads TGTGCCAGCAGAAGCGGGGGGGGGTCCTACAATGAGCAGTTCTTC. The J gene is TRBJ2-1, the V gene TRBV27, with 10 bases aligning to TRBD2. J lost 1 base, V lost 6 bases, and 3 bases had no gene match. Germline V lookup: CDR1 MNHEY, CDR2 SMNVEV (reference sequence). The CDR3 spans 15 residues.